This T cell receptor beta chain was sequenced in a study of T cells in Graves' hyperthyroidism and ophthalmopathy. General study results and limits: In the analysis, a 13 V-J model separated ophthalmopathy from stable hyperthyroidism. Most expanded thyroid clonotypes above 0.001 also appeared in blood. Model output signaled ophthalmopathy a median 6.5 months ahead of onset.

The TCR beta CDR3 regions underwent amplification using RNA transcripts as the source. Researchers ran a first-round RT-PCR on the TCR CDR3 using the HTBI primer set. MiXCR was run by TCRdb on the multiplex PCR reads, yielding one entry per CDR3 protein. The data hold 250,000 to 300,000 distinct CDR3 sequences, with 13% to 15% observed a single time. This clonotype was detected ten times or more. Its antigen is still unknown. Uncontrolled infection, other autoimmune disease, pregnancy or lactation excluded patients. The sequence came from a woman between 40 and 55 years old with Graves' hyperthyroidism that later progressed to Graves' ophthalmopathy. Sequences were obtained from blood.

CDR3 sequence reads: CASTTLAGLYNEQFF. CDR3 coding DNA: TGTGCCAGCACTACCTTAGCGGGCCTGTACAATGAGCAGTTCTTC. The chain carries TRBV27 and TRBJ2-1; 7 nucleotides line up with TRBD2. The V and J ends lost 7 bases and 4 bases, in that order; junction bases with no gene match: 10. CDR1 and CDR2 (germline): MNHEY, SMNVEV (reference sequence). This CDR3 is 15 amino acids long.